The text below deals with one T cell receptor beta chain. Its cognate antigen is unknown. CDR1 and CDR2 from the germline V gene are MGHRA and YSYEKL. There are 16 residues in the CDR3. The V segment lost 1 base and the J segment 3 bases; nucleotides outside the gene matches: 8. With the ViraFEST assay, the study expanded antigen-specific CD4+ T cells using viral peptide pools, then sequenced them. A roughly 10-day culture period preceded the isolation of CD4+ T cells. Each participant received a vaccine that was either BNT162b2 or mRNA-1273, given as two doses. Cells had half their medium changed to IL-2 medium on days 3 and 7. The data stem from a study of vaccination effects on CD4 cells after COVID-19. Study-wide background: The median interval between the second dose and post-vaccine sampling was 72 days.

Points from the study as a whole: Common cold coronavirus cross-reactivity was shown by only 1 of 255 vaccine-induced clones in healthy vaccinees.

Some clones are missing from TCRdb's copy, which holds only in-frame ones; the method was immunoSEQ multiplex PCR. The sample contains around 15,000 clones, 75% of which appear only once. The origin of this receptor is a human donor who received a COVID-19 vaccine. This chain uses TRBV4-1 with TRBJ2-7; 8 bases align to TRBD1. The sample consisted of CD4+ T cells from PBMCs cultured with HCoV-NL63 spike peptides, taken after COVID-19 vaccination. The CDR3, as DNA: TGCGCCAGCAGCCAAGGGACAGGGTCTCTCGTCTACGAGCAGTACTTC. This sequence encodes CASSQGTGSLVYEQYF.